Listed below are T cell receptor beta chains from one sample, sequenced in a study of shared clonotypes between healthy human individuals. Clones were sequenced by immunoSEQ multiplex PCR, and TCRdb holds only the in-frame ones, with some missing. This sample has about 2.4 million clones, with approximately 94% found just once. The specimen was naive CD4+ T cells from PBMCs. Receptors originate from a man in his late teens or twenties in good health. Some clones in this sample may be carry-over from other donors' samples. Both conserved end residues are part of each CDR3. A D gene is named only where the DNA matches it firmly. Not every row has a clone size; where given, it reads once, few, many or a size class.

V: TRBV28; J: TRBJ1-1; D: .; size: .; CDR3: CASISGDGSNTEAFF; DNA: TGTGCCAGCATCTCGGGTGACGGGTCGAACACTGAAGCTTTCTTT
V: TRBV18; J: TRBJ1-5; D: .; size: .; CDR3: CASSPDRNQPQHF; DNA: TGTGCCAGCTCACCTGATAGGAATCAGCCCCAGCATTTT
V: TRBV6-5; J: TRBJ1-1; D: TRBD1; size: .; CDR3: CASSYPGQGNTEAFF; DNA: TGTGCCAGCAGTTACCCGGGACAGGGGAACACTGAAGCTTTCTTT
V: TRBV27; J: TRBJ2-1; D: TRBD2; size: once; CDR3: CASSPGGSYNEQFF; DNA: TGTGCCAGCAGTCCGGGGGGTTCCTACAATGAGCAGTTCTTC
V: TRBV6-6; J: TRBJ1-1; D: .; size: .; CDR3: CASSYSGVPNTEAFF; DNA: TGTGCCAGCAGTTACTCGGGGGTCCCAAACACTGAAGCTTTCTTT
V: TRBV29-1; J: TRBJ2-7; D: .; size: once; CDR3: CSVGGQGRVEQYF; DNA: TGCAGCGTTGGGGGGCAGGGCCGTGTCGAGCAGTACTTC
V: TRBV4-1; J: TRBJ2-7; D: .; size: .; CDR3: CASSQDLASSNEQYF; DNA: TGCGCCAGCAGCCAAGATCTAGCTTCGTCCAACGAGCAGTACTTC
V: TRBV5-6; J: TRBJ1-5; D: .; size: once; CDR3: CASSLGQFNQPQHF; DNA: TGTGCCAGCAGCTTAGGACAGTTCAATCAGCCCCAGCATTTT
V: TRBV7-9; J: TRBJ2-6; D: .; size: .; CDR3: CANPTGPGANVLTF; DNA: TGTGCCAACCCCACAGGGCCTGGGGCCAACGTCCTGACTTTC
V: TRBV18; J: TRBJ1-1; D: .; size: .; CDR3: CASSPAANTEAFF; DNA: TGTGCCAGCTCACCAGCAGCTAACACTGAAGCTTTCTTT
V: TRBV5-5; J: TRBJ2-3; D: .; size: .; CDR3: CASSLGTHSVPDTQYF; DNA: TGTGCCAGCAGCTTAGGGACCCATTCAGTCCCAGATACGCAGTATTTT
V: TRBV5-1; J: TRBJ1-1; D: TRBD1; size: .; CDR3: CASSLEIGGGTEAFF; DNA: TGCGCCAGCAGCTTGGAAATAGGGGGCGGCACTGAAGCTTTCTTT
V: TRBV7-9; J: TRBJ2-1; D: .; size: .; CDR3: CASSLGGLGNEQFF; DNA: TGTGCCAGCAGCTTAGGGGGGCTGGGCAATGAGCAGTTCTTC
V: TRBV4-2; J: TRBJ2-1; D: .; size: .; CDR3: CASSLSGTGNEQFF; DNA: TGTGCCAGCAGCCTGTCTGGGACCGGCAATGAGCAGTTCTTC
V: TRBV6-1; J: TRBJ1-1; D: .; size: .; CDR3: CAASRALYTEAFF; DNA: TGTGCCGCATCCAGAGCCCTATACACTGAAGCTTTCTTT
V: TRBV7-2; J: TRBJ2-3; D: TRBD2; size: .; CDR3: CASAAGWGGTDTQYF; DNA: TGTGCCAGCGCGGCCGGTTGGGGGGGAACAGATACGCAGTATTTT
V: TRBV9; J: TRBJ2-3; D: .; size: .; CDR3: CASSVAHGYTDTQYF; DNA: TGTGCCAGCAGCGTAGCACACGGCTACACAGATACGCAGTATTTT
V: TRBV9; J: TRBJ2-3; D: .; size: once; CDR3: CASSGSPTDTQYF; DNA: TGTGCCAGCAGCGGGAGTCCCACAGATACGCAGTATTTT